The subject of this entry is one TCR beta chain. Its matching antigen is unknown. The sample belongs to a study of OX40 agonist ivuxolimab in advanced cancers. Study details: Six ivuxolimab dose levels, 0.01 to 10 mg/kg, were given intravenously every 2 weeks. Partial responses, seen in three patients, involved one hepatocellular carcinoma and two cutaneous melanomas. Findings of the study overall: The study observed clonal expansion of CD4+ and CD8+ blood T cells by week 6 at 0.1 to 3.0 mg/kg.

The CDR3 spans 15 residues. Germline loops: CDR1 SGHRS, CDR2 YFSETQ. Losses at the gene ends were 5 bases for V and 0 bases for J; bases not matched to a gene: 3. Sampling times: baseline, cycle 4 day 1, cycle 7 day 1. Libraries were prepared by immunoSEQ multiplex PCR; TCRdb keeps only in-frame clonotypes and omits some of them. Of under 70,000 clones in the sample, more than 85% were seen once. This sequence originates from an adult with an advanced solid tumor such as melanoma, head and neck, liver or kidney cancer. The sample in question was CD4+ or CD8+ T cells sorted from blood, obtained in a trial of the OX40 agonist ivuxolimab. J is TRBJ2-1 and V is TRBV5-1, with TRBD1 identical over 9 bases. As DNA, the CDR3 is TGCGCCAGCAGTAGACAGGGGGGCTCCTACAATGAGCAGTTCTTC. The encoded protein is CASSRQGGSYNEQFF.